A single sample is the source of the 23 T cell receptor beta chains below, sequenced in a study of T cells in Graves' hyperthyroidism and ophthalmopathy. TCR beta CDR3 regions were amplified from RNA transcripts. A first-round RT-PCR of the TCR CDR3 used the HTBI primer set. One entry per CDR3 protein results from TCRdb running MiXCR on the multiplex PCR reads. The sample includes around 200,000 distinct CDR3 sequences, around 17% of them seen just once. The sample taken for sequencing was blood. The receptors come from a man in his forties with Graves' hyperthyroidism.

The V call is TRBV5-1, the J call TRBJ2-5; possible D gene TRBD1, 5 bases. Trimming pared 0 bases from V and 2 bases from J, leaving 14 bases between. The CDR3 contains 16 residues. Germline assignment: CDR1 SGHRS and CDR2 YFSETQ. CDR3 nucleotides: TGCGCCAGCAGCTTGGCCTCGTCGTCAGGGCAAGAGACCCAGTACTTC. Translating gives CASSLASSSGQETQYF.

This clonotype was detected ten times or more. The rearrangement uses TRBV27 and TRBJ2-2; D could derive from TRBD1 or TRBD2 (5 bases each). From germline, CDR1 is MNHEY and CDR2 SMNVEV (reference sequence). The CDR3 is 14 residues long. V was trimmed by 2 bases and J by 3 bases, leaving 7 bases between them. CDR3: CASSLEGYTGELFF. CDR3 DNA: TGTGCCAGCAGTTTAGAGGGGTACACCGGGGAGCTGTTTTTT.

This clonotype came up once. The chain employs TRBV28 and TRBJ2-1, with unresolved D. Trimming stripped 5 bases from V and 4 bases from J, with 15 bases between. Germline-derived CDR1 and CDR2 are MDHEN and SYDVKM. This CDR3 is 15 amino acids long. As DNA, the CDR3 is TGTGCCAGCAGTCCTCCAGCGTGGTATTACAATGAGCAGTTCTTC. Protein sequence: CASSPPAWYYNEQFF.

This clonotype was recorded at least ten times. The gene calls are TRBV15 and TRBJ2-7, with D perhaps given as TRBD1 or TRBD2 (6 bases each). The CDR3 contains 16 residues. V was clipped by 1 base and J by 1 base, with 14 bases between them. Germline-derived CDR1 and CDR2 are LNHNV and YYDKDF (reference sequence). The CDR3 loop is CATSRVLGGLSYEQYF. As DNA, the CDR3 is TGTGCCACCAGCAGAGTTTTGGGGGGCCTTTCCTACGAGCAGTACTTC.

This clonotype was recorded only once. The J gene is TRBJ2-2, the V gene TRBV19; tentatively, D is TRBD2 (6 bases). The CDR3 is made up of 18 amino acids. The germline V gene encodes CDR1 LNHDA and CDR2 SQIVND (reference sequence). The V gene lost 2 bases and the J gene lost 6 bases, with 22 bases spanning the gap. CDR3 region: CASSIRVIAAGMSGELFF. The CDR3 nucleotides are TGTGCCAGTAGTATAAGGGTCATCGCGGCGGGGATGTCCGGGGAGCTGTTTTTT.

This clonotype was seen ten or more times. The CDR3 bases are TGTGCCAGCAGTACACCACAGGGGTTGGAAAAACTGTTTTTT. Translating it yields CASSTPQGLEKLFF. J is TRBJ1-4 and V is TRBV12-3 or TRBV12-4; 7 positions agree with TRBD1. J was trimmed by 8 bases and V by 5 bases; bases with no gene match: 8. The CDR3 is 14 amino acids.

This clonotype has a count of ten or more. The chain joins TRBV18 to TRBJ2-3; D may be TRBD1 (6 bases). With 2 bases removed from V and 0 bases from J, the gap between germline ends came to 12 bases. There are 16 residues in the CDR3. Germline loops: CDR1 KGHSH, CDR2 LQKENI. The CDR3 coding sequence is TGTGCCAGCTCACCATCGGACAGAGCTAGCACAGATACGCAGTATTTT. It specifies CASSPSDRASTDTQYF.

This clonotype was seen at least ten times. The genes are TRBV7-9 and TRBJ1-1; D ambiguous. Germline assignment: CDR1 SEHNR and CDR2 FQNEAQ (reference sequence). The CDR3 spans 15 residues. Trimming shortened V by 6 bases and J by 1 base, and 15 bases separated the two germline ends. The CDR3 here is CASSSIVSRNTEAFF. The CDR3 DNA sequence: TGTGCCAGCAGTTCTATAGTCAGTCGGAACACTGAAGCTTTCTTT.

This clonotype was seen many times. The rearrangement joins TRBV19 to TRBJ2-5, with 8 bases lining up with TRBD1. Germline CDR1 LNHDA, CDR2 SQIVND (reference sequence). J gave up 5 bases and V 5 bases, and 19 bases lay outside the gene matches. The CDR3 runs to 18 residues. The CDR3 DNA is TGTGCCAGTAGTGCCCCACAGGACAGGGTGGATATTCTGGAGACCCAGTACTTC. It encodes CASSAPQDRVDILETQYF.

This clonotype was counted ten times or more. The chain joins TRBV7-2 to TRBJ1-2; 7 bases map to TRBD1. Per germline, CDR1 SGHTA and CDR2 FQGNSA. Trimming took 4 bases from V and 3 from J; bases not matched to a gene: 8. The length of the CDR3 is 15 residues. The CDR3 protein is CASSSRTGQDYGYTF. The CDR3 coding sequence is TGTGCCAGCAGCTCCCGGACAGGACAGGACTATGGCTACACCTTC.

Notes on this clonotype: A much larger clone is a single base away; this may be a read error. The chain couples TRBV20-1 to TRBJ2-7, with D unclear. CDR1 DFQATT and CDR2 SNEGSKA come from the germline V gene (reference sequence). Trimming stripped 5 bases from V and 6 bases from J, with 11 bases between. The CDR3 length is 11 residues. CDR3 coding DNA: TGCAGTGCTCCTTTAATATGCGAGCAGTACTTC. As protein: CSAPLICEQYF.

This clonotype was counted many times. This chain links TRBV10-3 with TRBJ2-2; the D gene is possibly TRBD2 (6 bases). With 5 bases removed from V and 0 bases from J, the gap between germline ends came to 22 bases. The CDR3 consists of 19 residues. The germline V gene has CDR1 ENHRY and CDR2 SYGVKD. CDR3: CAISPGTQKMSSNTGELFF. The CDR3 nucleotides are TGTGCCATCAGTCCCGGGACTCAGAAAATGAGTTCGAACACCGGGGAGCTGTTTTTT.

In this sample, this clonotype turned up many times. The chain combines TRBV30 with TRBJ2-7; no firm D call. Between the trimmed V and J ends, which lost 1 base and 7 bases, there was a span of 14 bases. The CDR3 contains 13 residues. Germline V CDR1 and CDR2: GTSNPN, SVGIG (reference sequence). The CDR3, as DNA: TGTGCCTGGAGTGACTCGATACTGGGGGAGCAGTACTTC. Translating gives CAWSDSILGEQYF.

CDR3 DNA: TGTGCCAGCAGCTCGCCCGCAGGGGGCAACACCGGGGAGCTGTTTTTT. This gives the protein CASSSPAGGNTGELFF. The rearrangement joins TRBV13 to TRBJ2-2; 8 bases are shared with TRBD1. V dropped 4 bases and J dropped 2; count of bases not matched to a gene: 6. CDR3 length: 16 amino acids. CDR1 is PRHDT and CDR2 is FYEKMQ in the germline V gene (reference sequence).

This clonotype appeared a few times. The gene calls are TRBV20-1 and TRBJ1-1, with D hard to call. V was trimmed by 3 bases and J by 0 bases, leaving 8 bases between them. This CDR3 comprises 13 residues. Germline-derived CDR1 and CDR2 are DFQATT and SNEGSKA (reference sequence). The CDR3 DNA reads as TGCAGTGCTAGCTATAATTTGAACACTGAAGCTTTCTTT. This codes for CSASYNLNTEAFF.

This clonotype was detected many times. The CDR3 region is CASSLNTDQPQHF. In nucleotides, the CDR3 is TGCGCCAGCAGCTTGAACACCGATCAGCCCCAGCATTTT. The chain joins TRBV5-1 to TRBJ1-5; D is unclear. The CDR3 spans 13 residues. Trimming pared 1 base from V and 5 bases from J, leaving 7 bases between. Germline lookup yields CDR1 SGHRS and CDR2 YFSETQ.

Remarks on this clonotype: One base away lies a much larger clone, so this may be a sequencing read error. The chain's CDR3 is CARKAGNQPNTGELFF. The CDR3 DNA sequence: TGCGCCAGGAAAGCGGGGAATCAACCGAACACCGGGGAGCTGTTTTTT. This chain links TRBV5-1 with TRBJ2-2, with 7 bases identical to TRBD2. This CDR3 has 16 amino acids. Trimming removed 8 bases from V and 0 bases from J; junction bases left unmatched: 10. Germline CDR1 and CDR2: SGHRS and YFSETQ.

The gene calls are TRBV24-1 and TRBJ2-7, with TRBD1 matching over 7 bases. The germline V gene encodes CDR1 KGHDR and CDR2 SFDVKD. The ends lost 7 bases at V and 0 bases at J; junction bases unmatched: 2. CDR3 length: 13 residues. The CDR3 spells CATRRDSSYEQYF. Written as DNA, the CDR3 is TGTGCCACCAGACGGGACAGCTCCTACGAGCAGTACTTC.

There are many counts of this clonotype. The rearrangement uses TRBV6-6 and TRBJ2-1, with 8 bases aligning to TRBD2. With 0 bases clipped from V and 3 bases from J, the junction kept 10 bases outside the gene matches. The CDR3 contains 18 residues. Germline CDR1 reads MNHNY; CDR2 reads SVGAGI (reference sequence). In DNA form, the CDR3 reads TGTGCCAGCAGTTACTCCAGCGGGGGCCCCAGATTCTACAATGAGCAGTTCTTC. Its translation: CASSYSSGGPRFYNEQFF.

At least ten counts were recorded for this clonotype. CDR3 region: CAISEAYKNTEAFF. For the CDR3, the DNA is TGTGCCATCAGTGAGGCGTACAAGAACACTGAAGCTTTCTTT. The chain employs TRBV10-3 and TRBJ1-1; D gene unclear. The CDR3 extends over 14 amino acids. Trimming stripped 2 bases from V and 1 base from J, with 8 bases between. Germline CDR1 and CDR2: ENHRY and SYGVKD.

This clonotype was recorded many times. The chain has TRBV5-1 and TRBJ1-1; D is undetermined. Looked up from germline, CDR1 is SGHRS and CDR2 is YFSETQ. The CDR3 loop spans 14 amino acids. V shed 1 base and J shed 0 bases, with 7 bases lying between them. The CDR3 sequence: CASSLFGMNTEAFF. Here the CDR3 DNA reads TGCGCCAGCAGCTTGTTTGGGATGAACACTGAAGCTTTCTTT. The full variable domain, its missing parts supplied by reference TRBV5-1 and TRBJ1-1, is KAGVTQTPRYLIKTRGQQVTLSCSPISGHRSVSWYQQTPGQGLQFLFEYFSETQRNKGNFPGRFSGRQFSNSRSEMNVSTLELGDSALYLCASSLFGMNTEAFFGQGTRLTVV.

V and J are TRBV5-1 and TRBJ2-1, with TRBD2 as a possible D gene (6 bases). CDR3 length: 14 residues. Trimming stripped 5 bases from V and 2 bases from J, with 11 bases between. The germline V gene encodes CDR1 SGHRS and CDR2 YFSETQ. CDR3 region: CASRGTSTYNEQFF. In DNA, the CDR3 is TGCGCCAGCAGAGGGACTTCGACCTACAATGAGCAGTTCTTC.

This clonotype was counted at least ten times. This sequence joins TRBV11-2 and TRBJ1-3, with D tentatively TRBD1 (6 bases). The V gene's germline CDR1 is SGHAT and CDR2 FQNNGV. Trimming took off 6 bases at V and 0 bases at J, with 21 bases between the two ends. This CDR3 has 18 residues. The CDR3 region is CASSWSWGPPDSGNTIYF. The CDR3 coding sequence is TGTGCCAGCAGTTGGTCTTGGGGGCCTCCTGACTCTGGAAACACCATATATTTT.